The 19 T cell receptor beta chains presented below share a single source sample, sequenced in a study of cytomegalovirus exposure and HLA in healthy donors. The PCR contained 60 Vbeta and 13 Jbeta primers. Sequenced by immunoSEQ multiplex PCR; TCRdb stores in-frame clones only, minus some. The sample holds fewer than 90,000 clones, nearly 80% seen once. Input material: PBMCs. The receptors were gathered from a female donor in good health and CMV-seronegative.

The chain joins TRBV19 to TRBJ2-1; 10 bases fit TRBD2. This CDR3 has 16 amino acids. The V gene's germline CDR1 is LNHDA and CDR2 SQIVND (reference sequence). With V trimmed by 5 bases and J by 4 bases, 8 bases remained unmatched. In DNA, the CDR3 is TGTGCCAGTAGTCTCAGGACTAGCGGCCTATACAATGAGCAGTTCTTC. Translated, it gives CASSLRTSGLYNEQFF.

The J gene is TRBJ2-5, the V gene TRBV25-1; D not resolved. Trimming left V 7 bases short and J 3 bases short, with 9 bases between. The CDR3 consists of 12 residues. Germline lookup yields CDR1 MGHDK and CDR2 SYGVNS. CDR3 in DNA: TGTGCCAGCACCGATTCTAAAGAGACCCAGTACTTC. Translation: CASTDSKETQYF.

The chain is built from TRBV15 and TRBJ1-1; D remains ambiguous. This CDR3 has 18 residues. Trimming took 0 bases from V and 3 from J, leaving 20 bases between them. Germline assignment: CDR1 LNHNV and CDR2 YYDKDF (reference sequence). Here the CDR3 DNA reads TGTGCCACCAGCAGAGATCCTTGGACTACAACTAAGGACACTGAAGCTTTCTTT. This sequence encodes CATSRDPWTTTKDTEAFF.

This sequence joins TRBV2 and TRBJ1-5, with TRBD1 as a possible D gene (6 bases). Germline V gene data show CDR1 as SNHLY and CDR2 as FYNNEI. The CDR3 has 14 amino acids. V was trimmed by 6 bases and J by 11 bases, leaving 20 bases between them. CDR3 loop: CASRPTGSERTQHF. CDR3 nucleotides: TGTGCCAGCAGACCCACAGGGTCGGAAAGGACCCAGCATTTT.

This clone has more than one count but fewer than ten. The rearrangement links TRBV7-6 to TRBJ1-1; 11 nucleotides agree with TRBD1. Germline V CDR1 and CDR2: SGHVS, FNYEAQ. The CDR3 loop spans 14 amino acids. V trimming: 4 bases; J trimming: 10 bases; junction bases outside the gene matches: 8. DNA for the CDR3: TGTGCCAGCAGCTCGGACAGGGGGCGGGAGGGAGCTTTCTTT. Translating gives CASSSDRGREGAFF.

The V and J genes are TRBV25-1 and TRBJ2-3; maybe TRBD2 (5 bases). V was shortened by 4 bases and J by 0 bases, with 14 bases between the two germline ends. This CDR3 contains 16 residues. Per germline, CDR1 MGHDK and CDR2 SYGVNS. The DNA for the CDR3 is TGTGCCAGCAGTGGAATATGGACTGGAAGCACAGATACGCAGTATTTT. Amino acid sequence: CASSGIWTGSTDTQYF.

This chain joins TRBV5-1 and TRBJ1-1; weak D call: TRBD1 (6 bases). Germline V gene data show CDR1 as SGHRS and CDR2 as YFSETQ. The germline V and J ends were trimmed by 3 bases and 1 base, with 7 bases remaining between them. The CDR3 runs 13 residues. CDR3 in DNA: TGCGCCAGCAGCTCACAGGGGAACACTGAAGCTTTCTTT. This sequence encodes CASSSQGNTEAFF.

The rearrangement uses TRBV11-2 and TRBJ1-2, with TRBD1 matching 8 bases. The V and J ends lost 5 bases and 4 bases, in that order; junction bases with no gene match: 6. CDR3 length: 14 residues. The V gene's germline CDR1 is SGHAT and CDR2 FQNNGV. The DNA of the CDR3 is TGTGCCAGCAGCATCCAGGACAGGGCCTATGGCTACACCTTC. Translated, it gives CASSIQDRAYGYTF.

This chain uses TRBV5-1 with TRBJ2-7, with 10 bases aligning to TRBD2. The CDR3 spans 17 residues. The V segment lost 1 base and the J segment 2 bases; nucleotides outside the gene matches: 9. In germline, CDR1 is SGHRS, CDR2 YFSETQ. CDR3 residues: CASSLTSGKGGTYEQYF. The CDR3 nucleotides read TGCGCCAGCAGCTTGACTAGCGGGAAAGGGGGAACCTACGAGCAGTACTTC.

The V gene is TRBV18, the J gene TRBJ1-5; D gene unclear. Germline CDR1 KGHSH, CDR2 LQKENI. The CDR3 covers 14 residues. Trimming removed 6 bases at V and 3 bases at J, with 12 bases between. This CDR3 is CASSEVQINQPQHF. In DNA, the CDR3 is TGTGCCAGCTCCGAGGTGCAGATCAATCAGCCCCAGCATTTT. Looking up the rest from reference TRBV18 and TRBJ1-5 gives the full variable domain: NAGVMQNPRHLVRRRGQEARLRCSPMKGHSHVYWYRQLPEEGLKFMVYLQKENIIDESGMPKERFSAEFPKEGPSILRIQQVVRGDSAAYFCASSEVQINQPQHFGDGTRLSIL.

The gene calls are TRBV29-1 and TRBJ2-1, with 8 nucleotides matching TRBD2. The CDR3 covers 14 residues. Germline-derived CDR1 and CDR2 are SQVTM and ANQGSEA. The V segment lost 3 bases and the J segment 5 bases; nucleotides outside the gene matches: 6. The CDR3 reads CSVDPGLADNEQFF. DNA of the CDR3: TGCAGCGTTGATCCCGGACTAGCAGACAATGAGCAGTTCTTC.

The rearrangement joins TRBV7-2 to TRBJ1-3; a weak D match, TRBD1 (6 bases). The CDR3 totals 17 residues. Trimming removed 2 bases at V and 0 bases at J, with 14 bases between. Per the germline V gene, CDR1 is SGHTA and CDR2 is FQGNSA. The CDR3 loop reads CASSLSGTTFSGNTIYF. The CDR3 DNA sequence: TGTGCCAGCAGCTTATCCGGGACAACATTCTCTGGAAACACCATATATTTT.

The CDR3 region has the DNA TGCGCCAGCAGCTTGGTAGTTCGGCGGGAGGGTAATGAGCAGTTCTTC. Translated: CASSLVVRREGNEQFF. The chain carries TRBV5-1 and TRBJ2-1, with 9 bases identical to TRBD2. The J segment lost 7 bases and the V segment lost 0 bases, leaving 8 bases of the junction unmatched. Germline V gene sequence: CDR1 SGHRS, CDR2 YFSETQ. The CDR3 has 16 amino acids.

The genes are TRBV18 and TRBJ1-2, with 10 bases matching TRBD1. Germline CDR1 KGHSH, CDR2 LQKENI. V lost 4 bases, J lost 8 bases, and 4 bases stayed unmatched. The CDR3 spans 13 residues. CDR3 in amino acids: CASSHGTGDGYTF. CDR3 sequence (DNA): TGTGCCAGCTCACACGGGACAGGGGACGGCTACACCTTC.

The rearrangement links TRBV30 to TRBJ1-6, with no clear D. The CDR3 extends over 13 amino acids. The V end was cut by 3 bases, the J end by 10 bases, with 13 bases between. Germline V gene sequence: CDR1 GTSNPN, CDR2 SVGIG (reference sequence). CDR3 bases: TGTGCCTGGAGCTTTGGGCCGCTCTCACCCCTCCACTTT. This codes for CAWSFGPLSPLHF.

The V gene is TRBV30, the J gene TRBJ2-5; D may be TRBD1 (7 bases). CDR1 is GTSNPN, CDR2 SVGIG, per germline (reference sequence). The CDR3 is 15 residues long. The V end lost 3 bases, the J end lost 2 bases, and 16 bases lay between the germline ends. CDR3 region: CAWRGRGVSQETQYF. The CDR3 DNA reads as TGTGCCTGGAGGGGCAGGGGGGTCTCTCAAGAGACCCAGTACTTC.

The chain is built from TRBV18 and TRBJ1-1; the D gene is possibly TRBD1 (6 bases). The CDR3 consists of 13 residues. Trimming took 0 bases from V and 7 from J, leaving 9 bases between them. Germline-derived CDR1 and CDR2 are KGHSH and LQKENI. The CDR3 protein is CASSPPGGDEAFF. The CDR3 DNA sequence: TGTGCCAGCTCACCACCAGGGGGGGATGAAGCTTTCTTT.

The chain carries TRBV6-6 and TRBJ1-2, with D perhaps TRBD1 (5 bases). CDR1 MNHNY and CDR2 SVGAGI come from the germline V gene (reference sequence). Trimming took off 6 bases at V and 7 bases at J, with 12 bases between the two ends. This CDR3 spans 12 amino acids. For the CDR3, the DNA is TGTGCCAGCAGGACAGATCGAATTGGCTACACCTTC. Protein sequence: CASRTDRIGYTF.

The V gene is TRBV5-1, the J gene TRBJ1-1, with a weak D call TRBD1 (5 bases). V lost 1 base and J 1 base, leaving 14 bases between the germline ends. Per the germline V gene, CDR1 is SGHRS and CDR2 is YFSETQ. The CDR3 sequence is 16 residues long. The CDR3 protein is CASSLLPGLQNTEAFF. The DNA of the CDR3 is TGCGCCAGCAGCTTGCTTCCGGGACTGCAGAACACTGAAGCTTTCTTT.